The 18 T cell receptor beta chains given below trace back to one sample, sequenced in a study of blood T cell repertoires in COVID-19. The protocol was immunoSEQ multiplex PCR, while the TCRdb copy is restricted to in-frame clones and leaves out a portion. Here the sample spans roughly 120,000 clones, about 83% being singletons. Sequenced sample: peripheral blood. The receptors stem from a human donor in a cohort sampled during active COVID-19.

The chain uses TRBV4-2 and TRBJ2-1; 7 nucleotides match TRBD2. Unmatched junction bases numbered 5, after V lost 3 bases and J lost 3 bases. In germline, CDR1 is LGHNA, CDR2 YNFKEQ. The CDR3 runs to 15 residues. CDR3 in amino acids: CASSQGGRGYNEQFF. CDR3 nucleotide sequence: TGTGCCAGCAGCCAGGGGGGGAGGGGCTACAATGAGCAGTTCTTC.

This clone has just one count. The chain employs TRBV29-1 and TRBJ1-1; unclear D gene. The CDR3 spans 14 residues. V lost 4 bases and J lost 0, with 12 bases in between. From germline, CDR1 is SQVTM and CDR2 ANQGSEA. For the CDR3, the DNA is TGCAGCGTTGGGAGGAGCAGCATGAACACTGAAGCTTTCTTT. Its translation is CSVGRSSMNTEAFF.

The CDR3 sequence: CASSSWAMNTEAFF. The DNA of the CDR3 is TGTGCCAGCAGCTCATGGGCCATGAACACTGAAGCTTTCTTT. The chain carries TRBV7-8 and TRBJ1-1; no clear D. The CDR3 covers 14 residues. Trimming left V 4 bases short and J 0 bases short, with 9 bases between. CDR1 is SGHVS and CDR2 is FQNEAQ in the germline V gene.

The chain joins TRBV3-1 (or the pseudogene TRBV3-2) to TRBJ1-2; TRBD1 is a possible D gene (6 bases). V was clipped by 10 bases and J by 4 bases, with 22 bases between them. CDR3 size: 15 residues. From germline, CDR1 is LGHDT and CDR2 YNNKEL (reference sequence). DNA for the CDR3: TGTGCCACCGAGGGGCCCACGAGGGGGACCTATGGCTACACCTTC. It specifies CATEGPTRGTYGYTF.

The table lists this clone with a few counts. This sequence joins TRBV2 and TRBJ1-4; TRBD1 agrees at 11 bases. This CDR3 is built from 13 residues. With 7 bases clipped from V and 8 bases from J, the junction kept 3 bases outside the gene matches. Looked up from germline, CDR1 is SNHLY and CDR2 is FYNNEI. The CDR3 DNA reads as TGTGCCAGCACGGGACAGGGGGAGGAAAAACTGTTTTTT. Amino acids: CASTGQGEEKLFF.

The chain recombines TRBV2 with TRBJ2-7; perhaps TRBD2 as D (5 bases). The CDR3 runs to 14 residues. V lost 4 bases to trimming and J lost 2 bases, with 12 bases between them. Germline-derived CDR1 and CDR2 are SNHLY and FYNNEI. CDR3 coding DNA: TGTGCCAGCAGTGCGGAAGAGGGTGCCTACGAGCAGTACTTC. This gives the protein CASSAEEGAYEQYF. The full variable domain, in which reference TRBV2 and TRBJ2-7 provide the parts outside the CDR3, is EPEVTQTPSHQVTQMGQEVILRCVPISNHLYFYWYRQILGQKVEFLVSFYNNEISEKSEIFDDQFSVERPDGSNFTLKIRSTKLEDSAMYFCASSAEEGAYEQYFGPGTRLTVT.

The V and J genes are TRBV7-3 and TRBJ2-1, with a possible D match to TRBD2 (7 bases). This CDR3 has 15 amino acids. The germline gives CDR1 SGHTA, CDR2 FQGTGA. V was shortened by 2 bases and J by 4 bases, with 12 bases between the two germline ends. CDR3 amino acids: CASSLGAGQYNEQFF. Written as DNA, the CDR3 is TGTGCCAGCAGCTTAGGAGCGGGACAATACAATGAGCAGTTCTTC.

A word on this clone: Its ends do not fully match the called genes, so a read error is possible. This chain uses TRBV6-5 with TRBJ2-7; possible D gene TRBD1, 7 bases. Germline-derived CDR1 and CDR2 are MNHEY and SVGAGI. This CDR3 contains 13 residues. The CDR3 sequence: CASSYSVGGQRGF. The CDR3 region has the DNA TGTGCCAGCAGTTACTCGGTCGGGGGACAGAGGGGCTTC.

The chain couples TRBV9 to TRBJ2-4, with 7 positions matching TRBD2. The CDR3 is made up of 16 amino acids. With V trimmed by 0 bases and J by 5 bases, 8 bases remained unmatched. The germline V gene encodes CDR1 SGDLS and CDR2 YYNGEE. The CDR3 spells CASSVGGASGQNIQYF. CDR3 in DNA: TGTGCCAGCAGCGTAGGTGGAGCTAGCGGTCAAAACATTCAGTACTTC.

The genes are TRBV6-5 and TRBJ2-1; 10 bases line up with TRBD2. V was pared by 6 bases and J by 15 bases, with 17 bases of the junction left unmatched. Germline V gives CDR1 MNHEY, CDR2 SVGAGI. The length of the CDR3 is 15 residues. The CDR3 nucleotides are TGTGCCAGCAGAGGAAGAGCTAGCGGGAGTGGGCAGGTGTTCTTC. Translated: CASRGRASGSGQVFF.

The chain combines TRBV4-1 with TRBJ1-2; TRBD1 is a possible D gene (5 bases). This CDR3 region has 15 residues. Germline values: CDR1 MGHRA, CDR2 YSYEKL. The V end was cut by 3 bases, the J end by 6 bases, with 17 bases between. CDR3 residues: CASSQYRPGRDGYTF. Written as DNA, the CDR3 is TGCGCCAGCAGCCAGTATCGGCCAGGGAGGGATGGCTACACCTTC.

The genes are TRBV28 and TRBJ1-5, with 7 positions matching TRBD1. Trimming took 5 bases from V and 2 from J; bases not matched to a gene: 3. The CDR3 totals 14 residues. Per germline, CDR1 MDHEN and CDR2 SYDVKM. DNA for the CDR3: TGTGCCAGCAGTACAGGGGATCGCAATCAGCCCCAGCATTTT. Translating gives CASSTGDRNQPQHF.

The chain is built from TRBV9 and TRBJ1-4; 11 bases are shared with TRBD1. The V segment lost 3 bases and the J segment 7 bases; nucleotides outside the gene matches: 11. CDR1 and CDR2 (germline): SGDLS, YYNGEE. This CDR3 contains 17 residues. The CDR3 protein is CASSALPGQGAVEKLFF. The CDR3 nucleotides read TGTGCCAGCAGCGCCTTGCCAGGACAGGGGGCGGTTGAAAAACTGTTTTTT.

V is TRBV7-2 and J is TRBJ2-5; 10 bases line up with TRBD2. This CDR3 has 16 amino acids. Per germline, CDR1 SGHTA and CDR2 FQGNSA. J was trimmed by 5 bases and V by 6 bases; bases with no gene match: 12. The CDR3 region has the DNA TGTGCCAGCAGTTCTTGGGGCGGGACTAGCGTGGAGACCCAGTACTTC. This translates into CASSSWGGTSVETQYF.

This sequence joins TRBV10-3 and TRBJ2-5; D not certain. Trimming removed 2 bases from V and 5 bases from J, with 12 bases in between. The CDR3 totals 14 residues. Germline lookup yields CDR1 ENHRY and CDR2 SYGVKD. Written as DNA, the CDR3 is TGTGCCATCAGTGAGGTTGCCAGTAAGGAGACCCAGTACTTC. Translation gives CAISEVASKETQYF.

The V gene is TRBV5-5, the J gene TRBJ1-4; 9 nucleotides match TRBD1. Germline V gene sequence: CDR1 SGHKS, CDR2 YYEKEE (reference sequence). J was trimmed by 8 bases and V by 2 bases; bases with no gene match: 16. CDR3 length: 18 residues. CDR3 loop: CASSFSYLLGQGAEKLFF. The CDR3 DNA follows: TGTGCCAGCAGCTTCTCATATTTACTGGGACAGGGCGCAGAAAAACTGTTTTTT.

The chain joins TRBV2 to TRBJ1-5, with D perhaps TRBD1 (6 bases). Germline CDR1 SNHLY, CDR2 FYNNEI. The CDR3 runs 14 residues. V gave up 2 bases and J gave up 7 bases, with 12 bases separating them. CDR3 coding DNA: TGTGCCAGCAGTGAACGGGGGGGCCGACAGCCCCAGCATTTT. This translates into CASSERGGRQPQHF.

The chain carries TRBV28 and TRBJ1-4; TRBD1 aligns across 7 bases. Trimming cost V 6 bases and J 5 bases; bases outside gene matches: 12. CDR1 is MDHEN, CDR2 SYDVKM, per germline. This CDR3 has 16 residues. The CDR3 sequence: CASRFAGTEVNEKLFF. The CDR3 DNA sequence: TGTGCCAGCAGGTTTGCCGGGACAGAAGTAAATGAAAAACTGTTTTTT.